This passage covers 23 T cell receptor beta chains from one sample sequenced in a study of cytomegalovirus exposure and HLA in healthy donors. PCR involved 60 Vbeta and 13 Jbeta primers. Profiled with immunoSEQ multiplex PCR; TCRdb holds only in-frame clones, not every one. Seen here are more than 140,000 clones, approximately 84% observed once, and the top ten hold 1.5% to 2.5%. Sequenced material: PBMCs. These receptors all stem from a woman aged 40 to 50 in good health and CMV-seronegative.

This clone was picked up a small number of times. The chain employs TRBV19 and TRBJ2-2; a weak D match, TRBD1 (6 bases). The CDR3 contains 14 residues. CDR1 LNHDA and CDR2 SQIVND come from the germline V gene (reference sequence). V lost 7 bases to trimming and J lost 4 bases, with 13 bases between them. The CDR3 coding sequence is TGTGCCAGTATGTACAGGGAATCCACCGGGGAGCTGTTTTTT. Its protein is CASMYRESTGELFF.

The sample holds a few counts of this clone. In DNA form, the CDR3 reads TGTGCCAGCACCCCCGGGGGTTCACACACCGGGGAGCTGTTTTTT. Translated: CASTPGGSHTGELFF. The rearrangement links TRBV28 to TRBJ2-2; D perhaps matches TRBD2 (6 bases). The germline V gene has CDR1 MDHEN and CDR2 SYDVKM. The CDR3 length is 15 residues. Trimming removed 7 bases from V and 3 bases from J, with 15 bases in between.

This chain links TRBV5-1 with TRBJ1-2; 8 bases map to TRBD1. Germline trimming cut 2 bases from V and 6 bases from J; bases unmatched to any gene: 6. CDR3 size: 14 residues. Per the germline V gene, CDR1 is SGHRS and CDR2 is YFSETQ. CDR3 in DNA: TGCGCCAGCAGCTTTATACAGGGGGGGGATGGCTACACCTTC. Encoded protein: CASSFIQGGDGYTF. The entire variable domain, with the rest obtained from reference TRBV5-1 and TRBJ1-2, is as follows: KAGVTQTPRYLIKTRGQQVTLSCSPISGHRSVSWYQQTPGQGLQFLFEYFSETQRNKGNFPGRFSGRQFSNSRSEMNVSTLELGDSALYLCASSFIQGGDGYTFGSGTRLTVV.

This clone has just a few counts. V usage is TRBV30 and J usage is TRBJ2-1; D may be TRBD1 (6 bases). V lost 2 bases and J 3 bases, leaving 26 bases between the germline ends. Germline-derived CDR1 and CDR2 are GTSNPN and SVGIG (reference sequence). The CDR3 covers 19 residues. CDR3 sequence (DNA): TGTGCCTGGAGTCCCGGGACATTAGTCTGGTCCCCGCGCTACAATGAGCAGTTCTTC. This sequence encodes CAWSPGTLVWSPRYNEQFF. Supplemented by reference TRBV30 and TRBJ2-1, the full variable domain reads SQTIHQWPATLVQPVGSPLSLECTVEGTSNPNLYWYRQAAGRGLQLLFYSVGIGQISSEVPQNLSASRPQDRQFILSSKKLLLSDSGFYLCAWSPGTLVWSPRYNEQFFGPGTRLTVL.

The rearrangement uses TRBV5-6 and TRBJ2-1; weak D call: TRBD1 (6 bases). CDR1 SGHDT and CDR2 YYEEEE come from the germline V gene. Trimming took off 4 bases at V and 2 bases at J, with 16 bases between the two ends. The length of the CDR3 is 16 residues. The CDR3 protein is CASSPLGGKTYNEQFF. For the CDR3, the DNA is TGTGCCAGCAGCCCCTTAGGGGGTAAGACCTACAATGAGCAGTTCTTC.

V usage is TRBV28 and J usage is TRBJ2-1, with 14 nucleotides matching TRBD2. CDR1 is MDHEN, CDR2 SYDVKM, per germline. V lost 4 bases, J lost 8 bases, and 7 bases stayed unmatched. The CDR3 covers 16 residues. The CDR3 sequence is CASSSGLAGERDEQFF. CDR3 DNA sequence: TGTGCCAGCAGTTCGGGACTAGCGGGAGAAAGGGATGAGCAGTTCTTC.

This clone was seen more than once but under ten times. This chain uses TRBV10-1 with TRBJ2-5, with 11 bases lining up with TRBD1. The J call is doubtful: the DNA matches TRBJ2-7 better. This CDR3 is 17 amino acids long. Germline V gene lookup returns CDR1 WNHNN and CDR2 SYGVQD (reference sequence). The CDR3 nucleotides read TGCGCCAGCAGTGTCGGGGACAGGGGGACCCGTTCCTACGAGCAGTACTTC. Encoded protein: CASSVGDRGTRSYEQYF.

The V and J genes are TRBV30 and TRBJ1-2; 10 bases align to TRBD1. J gave up 5 bases and V 5 bases, and 5 bases lay outside the gene matches. The CDR3 runs to 13 residues. The V gene's germline CDR1 is GTSNPN and CDR2 SVGIG (reference sequence). The CDR3 region has the DNA TGTGCCTGGGTTCGGGACAGGGGATATGGCTACACCTTC. Protein: CAWVRDRGYGYTF.

The chain recombines TRBV6-1 with TRBJ2-7; TRBD1 might be the D (5 bases). The V gene's germline CDR1 is MNHNS and CDR2 SASEGT. The CDR3 covers 13 residues. Trimming stripped 7 bases from V and 3 bases from J, with 13 bases between. The CDR3 region is CASKYDRSYEQYF. In DNA form, the CDR3 reads TGTGCCAGCAAATACGACAGAAGCTACGAGCAGTACTTC.

The chain employs TRBV18 and TRBJ1-4, with 8 positions matching TRBD1. Germline CDR1 is KGHSH and CDR2 is LQKENI. CDR3 length: 14 residues. V lost 3 bases to trimming and J lost 7 bases; unmatched junction nucleotides: 4. DNA of the CDR3: TGTGCCAGCTCACCGACAGGGGATAGTGAAAAACTGTTTTTT. Translated: CASSPTGDSEKLFF.

V and J are TRBV7-2 and TRBJ1-4; 8 bases match TRBD1. Per the germline V gene, CDR1 is SGHTA and CDR2 is FQGNSA. The length of the CDR3 is 15 residues. Losses at the gene ends were 5 bases for V and 3 bases for J; bases not matched to a gene: 5. The CDR3 bases are TGTGCCAGCAGCCGCTGGGGACAGGCTAATGAAAAACTGTTTTTT. It specifies CASSRWGQANEKLFF.

The chain couples TRBV5-1 to TRBJ2-1; 7 bases are a match to TRBD1. The CDR3 sequence is 15 residues long. J was trimmed by 9 bases and V by 4 bases; bases with no gene match: 13. Germline V gene data show CDR1 as SGHRS and CDR2 as YFSETQ. Here the CDR3 DNA reads TGCGCCAGCAGCGGGGGTCGACAGGGAAGGCCTGAGCAGTTCTTC. Protein product: CASSGGRQGRPEQFF.

V usage is TRBV7-3 and J usage is TRBJ1-1; unclear D gene. Germline CDR1 reads SGHTA; CDR2 reads FQGTGA. This CDR3 region has 11 residues. V lost 5 bases and J 6 bases, leaving 7 bases between the germline ends. The CDR3 sequence is CASSAGAEAFF. The CDR3 nucleotides read TGTGCCAGCAGCGCAGGCGCTGAAGCTTTCTTT.

The chain links TRBV5-1 to TRBJ2-2; tentative D call: TRBD1 (6 bases). The CDR3 sequence is 14 residues long. The germline gives CDR1 SGHRS, CDR2 YFSETQ. The V and J ends lost 5 bases and 1 base respectively, with 9 bases between them. CDR3 bases: TGCGCCAGCAGGGAGACAGGGAACACCGGGGAGCTGTTTTTT. It codes for CASRETGNTGELFF.

The V and J genes are TRBV27 and TRBJ2-7; the D gene is possibly TRBD1 (5 bases). CDR1 is MNHEY and CDR2 is SMNVEV in the germline V gene (reference sequence). CDR3 length: 14 amino acids. Trimming removed 3 bases from V and 7 bases from J, with 16 bases in between. CDR3 sequence: CASSLDRQSREQYF. The CDR3 DNA reads as TGTGCCAGCAGTTTGGACCGACAGAGCCGAGAGCAGTACTTC.

This clone showed up just a few times. The gene calls are TRBV18 and TRBJ2-2, with 12 bases aligning to TRBD1. This CDR3 comprises 16 residues. V was pared by 2 bases and J by 3 bases, with 1 base of the junction left unmatched. Germline CDR1 KGHSH, CDR2 LQKENI. DNA for the CDR3: TGTGCCAGCTCACCAGGGACAGGGGGCTACACCGGGGAGCTGTTTTTT. This codes for CASSPGTGGYTGELFF.

The V and J genes are TRBV4-2 and TRBJ2-7; 13 nucleotides match TRBD2. The germline V gene has CDR1 LGHNA and CDR2 YNFKEQ. The length of the CDR3 is 17 residues. V lost 3 bases to trimming and J lost 4 bases; unmatched junction nucleotides: 9. This CDR3 reads CASSQEGLAGEIYEQYF. The DNA of the CDR3 is TGTGCCAGCAGCCAGGAAGGACTAGCGGGAGAAATATACGAGCAGTACTTC.

The chain uses TRBV6-6 and TRBJ2-7; D is perhaps TRBD1 (6 bases). Trimming pared 5 bases from V and 4 bases from J, leaving 15 bases between. The CDR3 extends over 14 amino acids. Germline CDR1 and CDR2: MNHNY and SVGAGI (reference sequence). DNA of the CDR3: TGTGCCAGCAGTCTAACAGGGTTCAAATACGAGCAGTACTTC. Protein sequence: CASSLTGFKYEQYF.

This rearrangement joins TRBV19 to TRBJ2-2, with 7 nucleotides matching TRBD2. The CDR3 is made up of 14 amino acids. With 3 bases clipped from V and 5 bases from J, the junction kept 3 bases outside the gene matches. In germline, CDR1 is LNHDA, CDR2 SQIVND (reference sequence). CDR3 amino acids: CASSIPSGTGELFF. CDR3 bases: TGTGCCAGTAGTATTCCTAGCGGAACCGGGGAGCTGTTTTTT.

CDR3 coding DNA: TGTGCCAGCAGTGTCGCTGGGACAGGGGCAATCGAGCAGTACTTC. Translating gives CASSVAGTGAIEQYF. This sequence joins TRBV28 and TRBJ2-7; 10 nucleotides match TRBD1. Germline V lookup: CDR1 MDHEN, CDR2 SYDVKM. J lost 6 bases, V lost 5 bases, and 10 bases had no gene match. The CDR3 has 15 residues.

The rearrangement links TRBV25-1 to TRBJ2-2; weak D call: TRBD1 (5 bases). Between the trimmed V and J ends, which lost 8 bases and 5 bases, there was a span of 18 bases. This CDR3 has 15 residues. CDR1 and CDR2 (germline): MGHDK, SYGVNS. The DNA of the CDR3 is TGTGCCAGCCTATTATATCAGGGAATGACCGGGGAGCTGTTTTTT. It encodes CASLLYQGMTGELFF.

The chain is built from TRBV7-2 and TRBJ1-2, with no clear D. The CDR3 consists of 15 residues. V lost 4 bases and J 5 bases, leaving 17 bases between the germline ends. Germline V gene sequence: CDR1 SGHTA, CDR2 FQGNSA. The CDR3 nucleotides are TGTGCCAGCAGCTCACGGGTCGGTCTCACGTATGGCTACACCTTC. It encodes CASSSRVGLTYGYTF. Drawing the rest from reference TRBV7-2 and TRBJ1-2, the complete variable domain is GAGVSQSPSNKVTEKGKDVELRCDPISGHTALYWYRQSLGQGLEFLIYFQGNSAPDKSGLPSDRFSAERTGGSVSTLTIQRTQQEDSAVYLCASSSRVGLTYGYTFGSGTRLTVV.

The genes are TRBV28 and TRBJ2-7; 16 bases match TRBD2. This CDR3 spans 15 amino acids. The V and J ends lost 8 bases and 6 bases, in that order; junction bases with no gene match: 7. The germline gives CDR1 MDHEN, CDR2 SYDVKM. The CDR3 nucleotides read TGTGCCAGCGGGACTAGCGGGAGGGCGGCTTTCGAGCAGTACTTC. It codes for CASGTSGRAAFEQYF.